This TCR beta chain derives from a study of shared clonotypes between healthy human individuals. Germline CDR1 and CDR2: SGHRS and YFSETQ. Trimming pared 1 base from V and 1 base from J, leaving 10 bases between. This CDR3 spans 15 amino acids. Sequencing used immunoSEQ multiplex PCR; TCRdb keeps in-frame clones, though not all of them. The data hold 2 million to 2.5 million clones, with 85% to 95% observed a single time. This receptor was taken from a young man in good health. Some clones in this sample may be carry-over from other donors' samples. The sample taken for sequencing was naive CD4+ T cells from PBMCs. Subset described: CD45RA+ positively selected. The chain couples TRBV5-1 to TRBJ2-3; D remains unclear. CDR3 residues: CASSLNRPGTDTQYF. In DNA, the CDR3 is TGCGCCAGCAGCTTGAACCGCCCGGGCACAGATACGCAGTATTTT.